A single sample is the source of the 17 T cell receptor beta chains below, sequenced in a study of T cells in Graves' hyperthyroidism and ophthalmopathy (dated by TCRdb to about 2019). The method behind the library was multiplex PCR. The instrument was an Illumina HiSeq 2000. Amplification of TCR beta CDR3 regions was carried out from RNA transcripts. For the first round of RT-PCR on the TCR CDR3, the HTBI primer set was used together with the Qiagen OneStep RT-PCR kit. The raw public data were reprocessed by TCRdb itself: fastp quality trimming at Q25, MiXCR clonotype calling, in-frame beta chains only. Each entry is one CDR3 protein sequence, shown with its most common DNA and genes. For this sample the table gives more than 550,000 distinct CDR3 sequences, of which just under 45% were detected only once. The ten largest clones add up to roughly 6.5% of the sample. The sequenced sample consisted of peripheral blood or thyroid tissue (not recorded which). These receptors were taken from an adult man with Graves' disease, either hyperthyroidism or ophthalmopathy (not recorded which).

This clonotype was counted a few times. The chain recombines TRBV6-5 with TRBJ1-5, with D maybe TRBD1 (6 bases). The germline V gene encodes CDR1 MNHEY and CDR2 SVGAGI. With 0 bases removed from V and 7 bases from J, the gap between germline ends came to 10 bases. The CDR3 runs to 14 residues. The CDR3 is CASSYSTGGQPQHF. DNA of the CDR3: TGTGCCAGCAGTTACTCGACCGGGGGCCAGCCCCAGCATTTT.

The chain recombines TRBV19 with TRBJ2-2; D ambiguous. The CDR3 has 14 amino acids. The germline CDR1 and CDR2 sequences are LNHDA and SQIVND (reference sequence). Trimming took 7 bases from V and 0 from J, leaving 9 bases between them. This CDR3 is CASKSLANTGELFF. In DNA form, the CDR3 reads TGTGCCAGTAAGAGCCTGGCGAACACCGGGGAGCTGTTTTTT.

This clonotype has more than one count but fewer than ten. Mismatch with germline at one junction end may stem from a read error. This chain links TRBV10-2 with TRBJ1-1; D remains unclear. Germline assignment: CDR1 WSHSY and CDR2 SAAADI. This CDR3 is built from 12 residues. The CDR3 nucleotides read TGTGCCACCACGGCAGTGAACACTGAAGCTTTCTTT. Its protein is CATTAVNTEAFF.

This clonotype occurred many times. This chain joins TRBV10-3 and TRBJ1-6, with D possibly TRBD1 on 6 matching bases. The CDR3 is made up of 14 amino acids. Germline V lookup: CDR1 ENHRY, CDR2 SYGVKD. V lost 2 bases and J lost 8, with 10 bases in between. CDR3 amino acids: CAISEPGQDSPLHF. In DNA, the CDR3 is TGTGCCATCAGTGAGCCGGGACAAGATTCACCCCTCCACTTT.

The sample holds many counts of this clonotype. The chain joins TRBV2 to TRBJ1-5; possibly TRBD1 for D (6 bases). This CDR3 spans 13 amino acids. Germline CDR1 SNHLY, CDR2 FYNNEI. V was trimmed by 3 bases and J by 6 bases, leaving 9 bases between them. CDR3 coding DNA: TGTGCCAGCAGTGATAGGGGGGGTCAGCCCCAGCATTTT. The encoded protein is CASSDRGGQPQHF.

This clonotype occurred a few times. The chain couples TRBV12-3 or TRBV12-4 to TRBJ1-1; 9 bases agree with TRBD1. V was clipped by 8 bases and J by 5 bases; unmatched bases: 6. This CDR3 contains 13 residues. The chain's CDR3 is CASQDRGQTEAFF. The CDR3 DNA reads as TGTGCCAGCCAGGACAGGGGCCAAACTGAAGCTTTCTTT.

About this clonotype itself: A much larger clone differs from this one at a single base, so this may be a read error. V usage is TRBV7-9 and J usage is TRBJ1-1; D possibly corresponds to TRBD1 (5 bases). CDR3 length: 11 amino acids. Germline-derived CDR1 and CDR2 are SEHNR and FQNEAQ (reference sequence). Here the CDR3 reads CASYGGYDASF. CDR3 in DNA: TGTGCCAGCTACGGGGGGTACGACGCTTCCTTT.

The CDR3 coding sequence is TGTGCCAGCAGTCTCCGGGACCCTATAGGGGAGCTGTTTTTT. Its protein is CASSLRDPIGELFF. The gene calls are TRBV12-3 or TRBV12-4 and TRBJ2-2; D tentatively fits TRBD1 or TRBD2 (5 bases each). CDR3 size: 14 residues. Deletions cut 5 bases from V and 8 bases from J, with 15 bases between.

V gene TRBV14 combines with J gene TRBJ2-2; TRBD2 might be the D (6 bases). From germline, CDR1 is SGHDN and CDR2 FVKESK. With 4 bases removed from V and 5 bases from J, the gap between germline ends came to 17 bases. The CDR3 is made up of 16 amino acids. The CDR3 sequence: CASSPRARLETGELFF. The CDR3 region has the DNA TGTGCCAGCAGCCCACGGGCGCGACTAGAGACCGGGGAGCTGTTTTTT.

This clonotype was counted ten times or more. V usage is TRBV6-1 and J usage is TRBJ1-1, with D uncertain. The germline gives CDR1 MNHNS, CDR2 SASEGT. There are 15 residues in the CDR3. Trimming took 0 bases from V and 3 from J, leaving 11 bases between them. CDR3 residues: CASSEAAGWDTEAFF. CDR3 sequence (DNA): TGTGCCAGCAGTGAAGCCGCAGGATGGGACACTGAAGCTTTCTTT.

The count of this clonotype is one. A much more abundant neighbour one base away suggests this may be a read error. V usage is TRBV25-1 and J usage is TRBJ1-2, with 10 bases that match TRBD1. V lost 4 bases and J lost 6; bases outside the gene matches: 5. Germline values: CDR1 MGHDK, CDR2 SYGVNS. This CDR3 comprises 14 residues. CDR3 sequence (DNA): TGTGCCAGCAGTGCCCCCGGGACAGGGGATGGCTACACCTTC. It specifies CASSAPGTGDGYTF.

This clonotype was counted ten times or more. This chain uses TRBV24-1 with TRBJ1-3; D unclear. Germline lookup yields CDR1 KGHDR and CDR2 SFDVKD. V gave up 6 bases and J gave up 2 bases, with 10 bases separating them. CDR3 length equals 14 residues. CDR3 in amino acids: CATSLTGAGNTIYF. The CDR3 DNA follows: TGTGCCACCAGTCTCACGGGAGCTGGAAACACCATATATTTT.

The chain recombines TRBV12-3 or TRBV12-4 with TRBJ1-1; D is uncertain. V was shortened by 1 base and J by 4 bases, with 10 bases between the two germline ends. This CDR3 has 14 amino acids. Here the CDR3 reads CASSLGGWGTEAFF. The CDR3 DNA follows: TGTGCCAGCAGTTTAGGAGGGTGGGGCACTGAAGCTTTCTTT.

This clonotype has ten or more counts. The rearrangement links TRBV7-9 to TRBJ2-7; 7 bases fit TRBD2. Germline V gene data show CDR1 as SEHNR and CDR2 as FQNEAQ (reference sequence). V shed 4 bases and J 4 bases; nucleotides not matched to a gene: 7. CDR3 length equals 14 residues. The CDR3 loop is CASSYGEREYEQYF. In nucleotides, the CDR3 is TGTGCCAGCAGCTACGGAGAGCGGGAATACGAGCAGTACTTC. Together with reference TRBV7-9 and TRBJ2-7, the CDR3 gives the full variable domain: DTGVSQNPRHKITKRGQNVTFRCDPISEHNRLYWYRQTLGQGPEFLTYFQNEAQLEKSRLLSDRFSAERPKGSFSTLEIQRTEQGDSAMYLCASSYGEREYEQYFGPGTRLTVT.

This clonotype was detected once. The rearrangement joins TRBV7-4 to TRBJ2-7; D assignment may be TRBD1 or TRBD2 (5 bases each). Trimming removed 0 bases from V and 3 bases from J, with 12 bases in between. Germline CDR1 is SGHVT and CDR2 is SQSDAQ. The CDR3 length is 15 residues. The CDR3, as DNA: TGTGCCAGCAGCTTAGCGGGGGATCTCGACTACGAGCAGTACTTC. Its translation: CASSLAGDLDYEQYF.

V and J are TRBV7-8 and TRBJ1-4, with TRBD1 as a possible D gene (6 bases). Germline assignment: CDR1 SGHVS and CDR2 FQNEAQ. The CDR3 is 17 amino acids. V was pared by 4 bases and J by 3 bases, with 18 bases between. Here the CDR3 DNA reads TGTGCCAGCAGCTCATCGGACAGTGATTACCCTAATGAAAAACTGTTTTTT. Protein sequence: CASSSSDSDYPNEKLFF.

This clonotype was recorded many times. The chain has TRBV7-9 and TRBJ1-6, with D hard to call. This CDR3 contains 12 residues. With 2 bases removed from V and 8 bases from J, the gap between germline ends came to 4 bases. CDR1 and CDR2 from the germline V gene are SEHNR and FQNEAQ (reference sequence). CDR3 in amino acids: CASSLSDSPLHF. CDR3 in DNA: TGTGCCAGCAGCTTAAGTGATTCACCCCTCCACTTT.